The 21 T cell receptor beta chains below were found in one sample sequenced in a study of blood T cell repertoires in COVID-19. Generated by immunoSEQ multiplex PCR, the TCRdb table keeps only in-frame clones and is missing some. The data show fewer than 150,000 clones, 80% to 90% seen once. Sequencing was carried out using peripheral blood. These receptors all stem from a man aged 40-49 years with acute or convalescent COVID-19.

This sequence joins TRBV5-1 and TRBJ2-3; a possible D gene is TRBD2 (6 bases). Trimming left V 4 bases short and J 1 base short, with 13 bases between. The CDR3 totals 15 residues. Germline V gene data show CDR1 as SGHRS and CDR2 as YFSETQ. The DNA of the CDR3 is TGCGCCAGCAGCCGGGGCGCTAGCGGCACAGATACGCAGTATTTT. Protein sequence: CASSRGASGTDTQYF.

This clone has a handful of counts. The chain links TRBV14 to TRBJ1-6; D possibly corresponds to TRBD1 (5 bases). The germline V gene has CDR1 SGHDN and CDR2 FVKESK. The CDR3 length is 15 residues. The V end was cut by 3 bases, the J end by 6 bases, with 12 bases between. CDR3 amino acids: CASSQWQGGNSPLHF. CDR3 nucleotides: TGTGCCAGCAGCCAGTGGCAGGGTGGTAATTCACCCCTCCACTTT.

CDR3 bases: TGTGCCAGCAGCCCAAGGGGGCTCCCTCTGTCTGAGCAGTTCTTC. Its protein is CASSPRGLPLSEQFF. J is TRBJ2-1 and V is TRBV13; 7 nucleotides match TRBD1. The CDR3 length is 15 residues. Germline V gene data show CDR1 as PRHDT and CDR2 as FYEKMQ (reference sequence). V gave up 5 bases and J gave up 9 bases; unmatched junction bases: 13. The full variable domain, with the rest looked up from reference TRBV13 and TRBJ2-1, is AAGVIQSPRHLIKEKRETATLKCYPIPRHDTVYWYQQGPGQDPQFLISFYEKMQSDKGSIPDRFSAQQFSDYHSELNMSSLELGDSALYFCASSPRGLPLSEQFFGPGTRLTVL.

V is TRBV2 and J is TRBJ2-3; D unresolved. The germline V gene has CDR1 SNHLY and CDR2 FYNNEI. Trimming shortened V by 4 bases and J by 6 bases, and 8 bases separated the two germline ends. The length of the CDR3 is 12 residues. The CDR3 region has the DNA TGTGCCAGCAGTGGACGTAGCGATACGCAGTATTTT. Protein sequence: CASSGRSDTQYF.

The V and J genes are TRBV20-1 and TRBJ1-3, with D unresolved. Per germline, CDR1 DFQATT and CDR2 SNEGSKA (reference sequence). This CDR3 spans 11 amino acids. The CDR3 DNA follows: TGCACCGGACTTTCTGGAAACACCATATATTTT. It translates to CTGLSGNTIYF.

This chain joins TRBV6-1 and TRBJ2-5; TRBD1 might be the D (5 bases). V lost 2 bases and J lost 1, with 11 bases in between. Germline-derived CDR1 and CDR2 are MNHNS and SASEGT. CDR3 size: 15 residues. In nucleotides, the CDR3 is TGTGCCAGCAGTGAATCCAGGGTCACCCAAGAGACCCAGTACTTC. Amino acid sequence: CASSESRVTQETQYF.

As for this clone: Other DNA sequences in this specimen translate into the identical CDR3. This rearrangement joins TRBV18 to TRBJ2-3; 8 nucleotides align to TRBD2. The V and J ends lost 3 bases and 1 base, in that order; junction bases with no gene match: 3. CDR1 and CDR2 from the germline V gene are KGHSH and LQKENI. The CDR3 runs to 15 residues. CDR3: CASSPLAGGTDTQYF. The CDR3 DNA reads TGTGCCAGCTCACCTCTAGCGGGCGGCACAGATACGCAGTATTTT.

This clone turned up a few times. The chain combines TRBV7-9 with TRBJ1-1; D is unresolved. The CDR3 extends over 12 amino acids. Trimming pared 6 bases from V and 5 bases from J, leaving 10 bases between. Germline loops: CDR1 SEHNR, CDR2 FQNEAQ (reference sequence). CDR3: CASSYSETEAFF. The CDR3 nucleotides read TGTGCCAGCAGTTACTCCGAGACTGAAGCTTTCTTT.

The V call is TRBV12-3 or TRBV12-4, the J call TRBJ2-2, with a weak D call TRBD1 (6 bases). This CDR3 is 13 amino acids long. Between the trimmed V and J ends, which lost 2 bases and 10 bases, there was a span of 11 bases. CDR3: CASSLSLGAELFF. In nucleotides, the CDR3 is TGTGCCAGCAGTTTAAGTCTGGGGGCGGAGCTGTTTTTT.

The CDR3 region has the DNA TGTGCCAGCAGCTCGGGGGGAAGCTCCTACGAGCAGTACTTC. Translating it yields CASSSGGSSYEQYF. This chain joins TRBV7-9 and TRBJ2-7, with 7 bases fitting TRBD2. With V trimmed by 4 bases and J by 0 bases, 3 bases remained unmatched. This CDR3 comprises 14 residues. In germline, CDR1 is SEHNR, CDR2 FQNEAQ (reference sequence).

This chain uses TRBV24-1 with TRBJ1-1; D is unclear. Germline V lookup: CDR1 KGHDR, CDR2 SFDVKD. The germline V and J ends were trimmed by 9 bases and 1 base, with 14 bases remaining between them. CDR3 length: 14 residues. The CDR3 region is CATARGEKNTEAFF. CDR3 in DNA: TGTGCCACCGCTCGGGGAGAAAAGAACACTGAAGCTTTCTTT.

The J gene is TRBJ2-1, the V gene TRBV3-1 (or the pseudogene TRBV3-2); 9 nucleotides line up with TRBD2. The CDR3 totals 18 residues. The V gene's germline CDR1 is LGHDT and CDR2 YNNKEL (reference sequence). J was trimmed by 7 bases and V by 0 bases; bases with no gene match: 13. The CDR3 coding sequence is TGTGCCAGCAGCCAAGAGGGATACGGGCGGGGGGGCCTGAATGAGCAGTTCTTC. Residues: CASSQEGYGRGGLNEQFF.

The chain couples TRBV7-2 to TRBJ2-5; the match to TRBD1 covers 8 bases. This CDR3 has 14 amino acids. J gave up 7 bases and V 0 bases, and 4 bases lay outside the gene matches. Per the germline V gene, CDR1 is SGHTA and CDR2 is FQGNSA. CDR3 sequence reads: CASSLAPQGGTQYF. CDR3 DNA: TGTGCCAGCAGCTTAGCTCCACAGGGGGGGACCCAGTACTTC.

The gene calls are TRBV11-2 and TRBJ2-3; maybe TRBD2 (5 bases). Germline lookup yields CDR1 SGHAT and CDR2 FQNNGV. The CDR3 extends over 14 amino acids. V lost 0 bases, J lost 6 bases, and 10 bases lay in between. CDR3 bases: TGTGCCAGCAGCTTAGAACCCGGCGGGGATACGCAGTATTTT. Its translation: CASSLEPGGDTQYF.

The chain is built from TRBV9 and TRBJ1-1; 7 bases are a match to TRBD1. Germline loops: CDR1 SGDLS, CDR2 YYNGEE. This CDR3 has 17 residues. Unmatched junction bases numbered 9, after V lost 0 bases and J lost 1 base. CDR3: CASSVALQGRGNTEAFF. CDR3 bases: TGTGCCAGCAGCGTAGCCCTACAGGGGCGCGGGAACACTGAAGCTTTCTTT.

This chain uses TRBV7-2 with TRBJ1-5; perhaps TRBD1 as D (5 bases). CDR1 SGHTA and CDR2 FQGNSA come from the germline V gene. The CDR3 sequence is 16 residues long. V lost 5 bases and J 6 bases, leaving 20 bases between the germline ends. CDR3 protein: CASSPAWGGDGQPQHF. CDR3 DNA sequence: TGTGCCAGCAGCCCGGCCTGGGGGGGTGACGGTCAGCCCCAGCATTTT.

The J gene is TRBJ1-2, the V gene TRBV6-2 or TRBV6-3; 8 nucleotides agree with TRBD1. The CDR3 has 12 residues. CDR1 is MNHEY and CDR2 is SVGEGT in the germline V gene. J lost 8 bases, V lost 2 bases, and 1 base had no gene match. Here the CDR3 DNA reads TGTGCCAGCAGTTACGACAGGGGCGGCTACACCTTC. Translation gives CASSYDRGGYTF.

This clone was seen once. The rearrangement joins TRBV2 to TRBJ2-3; 12 nucleotides line up with TRBD2. The junction had 13 bases not matched to a gene; V was cut back by 5 bases and J by 7 bases. Germline CDR1 reads SNHLY; CDR2 reads FYNNEI. The CDR3 length is 17 residues. The CDR3 nucleotides read TGTGCCAGCAGTCGATCAGGGGGGACTAGCGGGCTCAATACGCAGTATTTT. Residues: CASSRSGGTSGLNTQYF.

V gene TRBV9 combines with J gene TRBJ1-5; D gene uncertain. Trimming took off 3 bases at V and 2 bases at J, with 9 bases between the two ends. Germline assignment: CDR1 SGDLS and CDR2 YYNGEE. This CDR3 region has 14 residues. CDR3 residues: CASSARPGNQPQHF. DNA of the CDR3: TGTGCCAGCAGCGCCCGTCCTGGCAATCAGCCCCAGCATTTT.

The chain recombines TRBV5-1 with TRBJ1-1; D is undetermined. CDR3 length equals 13 residues. Germline loops: CDR1 SGHRS, CDR2 YFSETQ. V was clipped by 7 bases and J by 5 bases, with 15 bases between them. CDR3: CASLPTDGTEAFF. CDR3 nucleotides: TGCGCCAGCCTTCCTACCGACGGGACTGAAGCTTTCTTT.

This chain connects TRBV20-1 to TRBJ2-5; a possible D gene is TRBD1 (5 bases). Trimming took off 3 bases at V and 2 bases at J, with 10 bases between the two ends. The V gene's germline CDR1 is DFQATT and CDR2 SNEGSKA (reference sequence). The CDR3 is 13 residues long. As DNA, the CDR3 is TGCAGTGCTAGTAGGGGAAATCAAGAGACCCAGTACTTC. Translated, it gives CSASRGNQETQYF.